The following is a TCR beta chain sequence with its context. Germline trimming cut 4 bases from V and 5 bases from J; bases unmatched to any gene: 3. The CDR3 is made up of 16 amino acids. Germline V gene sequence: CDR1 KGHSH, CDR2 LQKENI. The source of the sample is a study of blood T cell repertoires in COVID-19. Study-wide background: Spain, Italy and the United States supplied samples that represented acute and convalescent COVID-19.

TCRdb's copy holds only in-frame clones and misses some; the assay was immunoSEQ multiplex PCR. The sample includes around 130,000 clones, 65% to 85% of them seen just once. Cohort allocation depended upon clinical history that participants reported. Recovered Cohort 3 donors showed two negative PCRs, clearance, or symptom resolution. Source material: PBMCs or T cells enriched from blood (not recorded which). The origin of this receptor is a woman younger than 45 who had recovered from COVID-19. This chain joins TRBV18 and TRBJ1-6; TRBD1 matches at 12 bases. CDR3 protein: CASSHRDRGHNSPLHF. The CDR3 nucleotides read TGTGCCAGCTCACACCGGGACAGGGGGCATAATTCACCCCTCCACTTT.